Below are 14 T cell receptor beta chains sequenced from a single sample in a study of cytomegalovirus exposure and HLA in healthy donors listed by TCRdb under 2017. Library method: the immunoSEQ multiplex PCR assay. Here the immuneACCESS table is served through TCRdb, limited to in-frame sequences with V and J called. Missing clones are a known gap in these copies; in checked studies unresolved V genes cover under half, and the rest lacks a known reason. For this sample the table gives 90,000 to 120,000 clones, of which nearly 97% were detected only once. Jointly, the top ten make up 0.67% of the sample. Sequencing used PBMCs. The origin of the receptors is a woman aged 18-29 years in good health and CMV-seronegative.

This clone was recorded once. This chain links TRBV29-1 with TRBJ2-3, with TRBD1 as a possible D gene (6 bases). V dropped 1 base and J dropped 1 base, with 6 bases sitting between them. The V gene's germline CDR1 is SQVTM and CDR2 ANQGSEA. The CDR3 spans 13 residues. CDR3 residues: CSVEGTGTDTQYF. The CDR3, as DNA: TGCAGCGTTGAAGGGACAGGCACAGATACGCAGTATTTT.

The chain couples TRBV19 to TRBJ1-1; a weak D match, TRBD1 (6 bases). CDR1 and CDR2 from the germline V gene are LNHDA and SQIVND (reference sequence). The CDR3 totals 15 residues. Deletions cut 6 bases from V and 0 bases from J, with 14 bases between. CDR3 protein: CASRLQGLMNTEAFF. CDR3 DNA sequence: TGTGCCAGTAGGTTACAGGGCCTCATGAACACTGAAGCTTTCTTT.

This chain connects TRBV2 to TRBJ1-3, with a weak D call TRBD1 (6 bases). CDR1 SNHLY and CDR2 FYNNEI come from the germline V gene. V lost 8 bases, J lost 1 base, and 18 bases lay in between. CDR3 length: 16 residues. CDR3 sequence: CASGFNRDLSGNTIYF. Here the CDR3 DNA reads TGTGCCAGCGGTTTTAACAGGGATCTTTCTGGAAACACCATATATTTT.

This clone showed up just once. The rearrangement joins TRBV7-2 to TRBJ2-1; TRBD2 aligns across 8 bases. CDR1 and CDR2 (germline): SGHTA, FQGNSA. The CDR3 runs to 16 residues. The V segment lost 4 bases and the J segment 6 bases; nucleotides outside the gene matches: 11. CDR3 nucleotide sequence: TGTGCCAGCAGCTGGGGGTGGGCGGGGGGATCCAATGAGCAGTTCTTC. Protein: CASSWGWAGGSNEQFF.

CDR3 protein: CSARSGRFYTF. The CDR3 DNA follows: TGCAGTGCTAGAAGTGGCCGCTTCTACACCTTC. The chain joins TRBV20-1 to TRBJ1-2; no definite D call. In germline, CDR1 is DFQATT, CDR2 SNEGSKA (reference sequence). The CDR3 is made up of 11 amino acids. V was shortened by 2 bases and J by 10 bases, with 11 bases between the two germline ends.

The chain links TRBV14 to TRBJ2-1; D is possibly TRBD2 (5 bases). Trimming removed 4 bases at V and 6 bases at J, with 16 bases between. Germline V gene lookup returns CDR1 SGHDN and CDR2 FVKESK. This CDR3 has 15 amino acids. The chain's CDR3 is CASSLISLRGNEQFF. The CDR3 DNA follows: TGTGCCAGCAGCCTAATCTCGTTACGGGGCAATGAGCAGTTCTTC.

The chain links TRBV6-5 to TRBJ1-1; no clear D. The CDR3 contains 16 residues. Trimming removed 0 bases at V and 0 bases at J, with 11 bases between. CDR1 and CDR2 (germline): MNHEY, SVGAGI. DNA of the CDR3: TGTGCCAGCAGTTACTCGATTAACTCCATGAACACTGAAGCTTTCTTT. This translates into CASSYSINSMNTEAFF.

The CDR3 reads CASSADSAGGHEQYF. The CDR3, as DNA: TGTGCCAGCAGCGCCGACTCCGCGGGGGGTCACGAGCAGTACTTC. J is TRBJ2-7 and V is TRBV9, with 8 bases fitting TRBD2. The V segment lost 3 bases and the J segment 5 bases; nucleotides outside the gene matches: 10. The length of the CDR3 is 15 residues. The germline gives CDR1 SGDLS, CDR2 YYNGEE.

On this clone: The same CDR3 can be traced to other DNA sequences in this sample. The chain links TRBV7-3 to TRBJ2-3; 10 bases are shared with TRBD2. The CDR3 covers 15 residues. Unmatched junction bases numbered 1, after V lost 2 bases and J lost 2 bases. The V gene's germline CDR1 is SGHTA and CDR2 FQGTGA. The CDR3: CASSLLAGDTDTQYF. The CDR3 coding sequence is TGTGCCAGCAGCTTACTAGCGGGGGACACAGATACGCAGTATTTT.

The genes are TRBV2 and TRBJ2-1, with a possible D match to TRBD2 (9 bases). V lost 8 bases and J lost 5, with 22 bases in between. Germline CDR1 is SNHLY and CDR2 is FYNNEI. CDR3 length: 16 residues. This chain's CDR3 is CASDSGGGGANNEQFF. CDR3 DNA: TGTGCCAGCGACTCAGGGGGCGGGGGGGCGAACAATGAGCAGTTCTTC.

This clone appeared a single time. This sequence joins TRBV10-3 and TRBJ2-3; 10 bases align to TRBD1. V shed 1 base and J 5 bases; nucleotides not matched to a gene: 9. Germline V lookup: CDR1 ENHRY, CDR2 SYGVKD. This CDR3 region has 17 residues. The CDR3 DNA reads as TGTGCCATCAGTGAGTGGGGGGCGACAGGGGGCGGAGATACGCAGTATTTT. It is translated as CAISEWGATGGGDTQYF.

This chain connects TRBV19 to TRBJ1-5, with 7 bases fitting TRBD1. Germline V gene lookup returns CDR1 LNHDA and CDR2 SQIVND (reference sequence). Germline trimming cut 6 bases from V and 9 bases from J; bases unmatched to any gene: 11. There are 14 residues in the CDR3. The CDR3 reads CASRGTGAPGPQHF. DNA of the CDR3: TGTGCCAGTAGGGGTACAGGGGCTCCCGGGCCCCAGCATTTT.

The DNA for the CDR3 is TGTGCCAGCAGCCCGGGACAGGGATTCAATCAGCCCCAGCATTTT. Translating gives CASSPGQGFNQPQHF. The chain carries TRBV9 and TRBJ1-5; TRBD1 matches at 9 bases. The CDR3 has 15 residues. The J segment lost 3 bases and the V segment lost 4 bases, leaving 5 bases of the junction unmatched. Germline-derived CDR1 and CDR2 are SGDLS and YYNGEE.

As DNA, the CDR3 is TGCGCCAGCAGCCCAGGACAGGGGCCGCGGAATCAGCCCCAGCATTTT. Translated: CASSPGQGPRNQPQHF. The chain combines TRBV5-1 with TRBJ1-5; TRBD1 aligns across 9 bases. There are 16 residues in the CDR3. Germline V lookup: CDR1 SGHRS, CDR2 YFSETQ. Trimming took 4 bases from V and 4 from J; bases not matched to a gene: 9.